These 9 T cell receptor beta chains share one sample of origin, sequenced in a study of HIV-infected patients and healthy controls. cDNA was made from about 510 ng RNA using alpha and beta constant primers. Separate chain-specific third strand synthesis with multiplexing indices produced the alpha and beta libraries. TCRdb passed the 5' RACE reads through MiXCR, listing each CDR3 protein once. The sample has about 8,600 distinct CDR3 sequences; approximately 9.1% are singletons. Follow-up blood was drawn about 14 weeks, roughly three months, after antiretroviral therapy began. All unsorted peripheral T cells were captured because whole blood was used without fractionation. The source material was blood, sampled during antiretroviral therapy. The source is an adult with HIV infection.

This clonotype was detected ten times or more. The chain uses TRBV20-1 and TRBJ2-3, with D unresolved. Trimming removed 6 bases at V and 4 bases at J, with 17 bases between. CDR1 DFQATT and CDR2 SNEGSKA come from the germline V gene (reference sequence). This CDR3 comprises 14 residues. The CDR3 nucleotides are TGCAGTGCGCAACGTACGGCTGGTCCAGATACGCAGTATTTT. This encodes CSAQRTAGPDTQYF.

This clonotype was observed many times. V usage is TRBV27 and J usage is TRBJ1-5; 11 bases are a match to TRBD1. This CDR3 is built from 12 residues. With 11 bases clipped from V and 6 bases from J, the junction kept 3 bases outside the gene matches. Germline V CDR1 and CDR2: MNHEY, SMNVEV (reference sequence). CDR3 in amino acids: CACGTGGQPQHF. CDR3 bases: TGTGCCTGCGGGACAGGGGGTCAGCCCCAGCATTTT.

In this sample, this clonotype turned up a few times. The CDR3 loop reads CSAQAGGATNEKLFF. For the CDR3, the DNA is TGCAGTGCTCAAGCAGGGGGTGCAACTAATGAAAAACTGTTTTTT. This chain connects TRBV20-1 to TRBJ1-4, with TRBD1 matching over 7 bases. Germline lookup yields CDR1 DFQATT and CDR2 SNEGSKA (reference sequence). With 5 bases clipped from V and 0 bases from J, the junction kept 6 bases outside the gene matches. This CDR3 region has 15 residues.

This clonotype was seen ten or more times. The genes are TRBV20-1 and TRBJ2-1; weak D call: TRBD1 (6 bases). V was clipped by 4 bases and J by 5 bases, with 9 bases between them. The germline V gene has CDR1 DFQATT and CDR2 SNEGSKA (reference sequence). The CDR3 consists of 12 residues. CDR3 sequence: CSATGTNNEQFF. As DNA, the CDR3 is TGCAGTGCTACCGGGACAAACAATGAGCAGTTCTTC.

This clonotype is medium-sized. Here the CDR3 reads CASSFPAGIGGYTF. CDR3 nucleotides: TGTGCCAGCAGTTTCCCTGCAGGTATCGGCGGCTACACCTTC. This sequence joins TRBV12-3 or TRBV12-4 and TRBJ1-2; no clear D. The CDR3 covers 14 residues. V was shortened by 3 bases and J by 8 bases, with 16 bases between the two germline ends.

This clonotype is medium-sized within its sample. The chain carries TRBV29-1 and TRBJ2-5; TRBD2 matches at 9 bases. The germline V gene encodes CDR1 SQVTM and CDR2 ANQGSEA. The CDR3 has 14 residues. Trimming took 6 bases from V and 9 from J; bases not matched to a gene: 14. The CDR3 spells CSVAARLAGLPQYF. CDR3 DNA sequence: TGCAGCGTAGCCGCTCGGCTAGCGGGACTACCCCAGTACTTC.

The gene calls are TRBV2 and TRBJ2-5, with D tentatively TRBD2 (6 bases). There are 14 residues in the CDR3. Germline loops: CDR1 SNHLY, CDR2 FYNNEI. Trimming removed 3 bases from V and 1 base from J, with 9 bases in between. CDR3 sequence reads: CASSESGSQETQYF. CDR3 in DNA: TGTGCCAGCAGTGAGAGCGGGTCCCAAGAGACCCAGTACTTC.

The rearrangement uses TRBV19 and TRBJ2-3; no clear D. Germline CDR1 and CDR2: LNHDA and SQIVND (reference sequence). V shed 4 bases and J shed 3 bases, with 14 bases lying between them. This CDR3 comprises 15 residues. The CDR3: CASSRRPDPTDTQYF. For the CDR3, the DNA is TGTGCCAGTAGTAGGAGACCCGACCCGACAGATACGCAGTATTTT.

This clonotype was seen only a few times. This chain joins TRBV7-9 and TRBJ1-2; maybe TRBD1 (6 bases). In germline, CDR1 is SEHNR, CDR2 FQNEAQ (reference sequence). Trimming stripped 11 bases from V and 1 base from J, with 11 bases between. The CDR3 is 12 residues long. The DNA of the CDR3 is TGTGCCGGCGAGGGGGTTAACTATGGCTACACCTTC. It encodes CAGEGVNYGYTF.